The sequence of this TCR beta chain was determined in a study of tissue T cells after allogeneic stem cell transplantation (dated by TCRdb to the early 2020s). Regarding the study in general: Using research autopsies of patients with and without GVHD, plus mouse models of GVHD, the study profiled TCR beta repertoires across many tissues. The human arm was a prospective observational study without blinding or randomization. The paper's findings and limits, for the study overall: Which tissue TCRs were alloreactive or antigen-specific was not determined in the study, and some of the clones might have been host cells that persisted. A small and clinically heterogeneous patient cohort was studied, and sampling depth was acknowledged as a limitation. In both patients and mice, T cells from blood and spleen picked up only a limited part of the TCR repertoire that was detected in tissues. Only a few T cell clones appeared in more than one patient, yet motif-based clustering showed tissue-specific repertoire signatures that were shared between patients. Within patients, how anatomically similar tissues were was a major factor shaping TCR repertoire composition, regardless of disease or transplant status.

The CDR3, from cysteine to phenylalanine, totals 13 residues. Of the CDR3's DNA, 36 bases were read; they are in frame from base 1. Unmatched junction bases come to 3, with V trimmed by 0 bases and J by 6 bases. Looking up the germline V gene yields CDR1 GKSSPN and CDR2 SITVG. Libraries were constructed by the immunoSEQ multiplex PCR assay. TCRbeta CDR3 sequencing was performed at survey depth by Adaptive Biotechnologies, and CDR3 sequences, V/J genes, productive frequency and template counts were reported. Amplification of TCR beta CDR3 regions was performed from genomic DNA rather than from RNA. The original methods were these. Jensen-Shannon divergence served to quantify pairwise repertoire overlap between tissues, with 0 meaning identical and 1 meaning complete divergence. Tissues were grouped by single-linkage agglomerative hierarchical clustering of pairwise JSD values, and the clustering results were shown as dendrograms. GLIPH2 was applied to all patient samples using simulation_depth 1000, kmer_min_depth 3, and cdr3_length_cutoff 8, and only groups with more than two unique CDR3s were retained. In a standardized tissue-overlap score, Jaccard GLIPH-group overlap across patients was extrapolated to a standard repertoire size of 1000 clones. Linear mixed-effect models, with tissue as a fixed effect and individual as a random effect, were used to test how diversity related to clinical or experimental variables. Sourced from immuneACCESS, this table was stored by TCRdb with only in-frame sequences that have V and J called. A share of the clones is absent; for the studies checked, an unresolved V gene accounts for under half, and the remainder has no known explanation. The DNA gave D and trimming, while V, J and clone size come from that table. In all, the sample holds some 47,000 clones, and about 73% of those were seen once. Around 0.6% of the sample is taken by the ten largest.

This clone was seen only a few times. What this receptor recognizes is not known. For this mouse receptor, gene names and germline sequences are murine. The observed sequence ends 1 residue before the CDR3 terminus, with the missing tail filled in from the germline J gene. In this chain, TRBV31 is recombined with TRBJ2-7, with 9 junctional bases fitting TRBD2. Specimen: sorted cells pooled from one or two spleens. The source is a pool of C57BL/6 mice in good health. Incomplete CDR3 DNA: TGTGCCTGGAGTCTTGGGGGGGCGCTTGAACAGTAC. Protein translation: CAWSLGGALEQY. From start to end, the CDR3 is CAWSLGGALEQYF.